These 3 T cell receptor beta chains share one sample of origin, sequenced in a study of blood T cell repertoires in COVID-19. Libraries were prepared by immunoSEQ multiplex PCR; TCRdb keeps only in-frame clonotypes and omits some of them. The repertoire includes 65,000 to 90,000 clones, about 85% of them detected once, and about 3% sits in the top ten. Sequenced: peripheral blood. The receptor source for this set is a woman aged 45-59 years with active or convalescent COVID-19.

The J gene is TRBJ2-5, the V gene TRBV2, with 9 bases that match TRBD2. Unmatched junction bases numbered 8, after V lost 7 bases and J lost 2 bases. The CDR3 covers 15 residues. Per the germline V gene, CDR1 is SNHLY and CDR2 is FYNNEI. The CDR3 loop is CASTALAGPQETQYF. The CDR3 DNA reads as TGTGCCAGCACCGCACTAGCGGGTCCACAAGAGACCCAGTACTTC.

The V and J genes are TRBV3-1 (or the pseudogene TRBV3-2) and TRBJ2-1, with D possibly being TRBD1 (5 bases). This CDR3 is built from 13 residues. V was clipped by 4 bases and J by 3 bases, with 7 bases between them. Germline assignment: CDR1 LGHDT and CDR2 YNNKEL (reference sequence). In DNA form, the CDR3 reads TGTGCCAGCAGCCCAGGGTTCTACAATGAGCAGTTCTTC. It is translated as CASSPGFYNEQFF.

The rearrangement joins TRBV7-2 to TRBJ1-1, with D perhaps TRBD1 (5 bases). V was pared by 0 bases and J by 5 bases, with 10 bases between. CDR3 length: 14 residues. CDR1 and CDR2 (germline): SGHTA, FQGNSA. The CDR3 spells CASSLAAGQTEAFF. The CDR3 DNA sequence: TGTGCCAGCAGCTTAGCGGCAGGGCAAACTGAAGCTTTCTTT.